A single sample is the source of the 29 T cell receptor beta chains below, sequenced in a study. MiXCR was run by TCRdb on the 5' RACE reads, yielding one entry per CDR3 protein. The sample has 62,000 or so distinct CDR3 sequences, approximately 23% seen once. The sample consisted of memory CD4+ T cells sorted from a lymph node. As for subset: memory CD4+ T cells, CD4+CD45RO+CD25-. Source of these receptors: a female donor with breast cancer.

This clonotype was recorded at least ten times. This rearrangement joins TRBV5-1 to TRBJ2-2; D ambiguous. The CDR3 is 13 amino acids. Germline V gene data show CDR1 as SGHRS and CDR2 as YFSETQ. Trimming cost V 1 base and J 3 bases, with 4 bases left between them. In DNA form, the CDR3 reads TGCGCCAGCAGCTTGACAGACACCGGGGAGCTGTTTTTT. Its protein product is CASSLTDTGELFF.

The table lists this clonotype with many counts. The chain uses TRBV6-5 and TRBJ2-3; D not resolved. The length of the CDR3 is 15 residues. V lost 4 bases and J 0 bases, leaving 11 bases between the germline ends. CDR1 and CDR2 from the germline V gene are MNHEY and SVGAGI. CDR3 in DNA: TGTGCCAGCAGTTCCTGGGATTCTAGCACAGATACGCAGTATTTT. This codes for CASSSWDSSTDTQYF.

This clonotype was detected ten times or more. V is TRBV7-2 and J is TRBJ2-5; D gene unclear. V was pared by 0 bases and J by 5 bases, with 1 base between. There are 11 residues in the CDR3. Germline-derived CDR1 and CDR2 are SGHTA and FQGNSA. CDR3: CASSLAETQYF. Here the CDR3 DNA reads TGTGCCAGCAGCTTAGCGGAGACCCAGTACTTC.

This clonotype was detected a few times. DNA for the CDR3: TGCGCCAGCAGCCTCCTCTTTGGACTAGCGGGAACCCAGGCGCAGTATTTT. It is translated as CASSLLFGLAGTQAQYF. The V and J genes are TRBV5-1 and TRBJ2-3; 12 bases match TRBD2. V lost 4 bases to trimming and J lost 10 bases; unmatched junction nucleotides: 16. The CDR3 is 17 amino acids. CDR1 is SGHRS, CDR2 YFSETQ, per germline.

This clonotype has just a few counts. The rearrangement links TRBV5-1 to TRBJ1-1, with 7 bases identical to TRBD1. With 0 bases clipped from V and 4 bases from J, the junction kept 3 bases outside the gene matches. The length of the CDR3 is 14 residues. The germline CDR1 and CDR2 sequences are SGHRS and YFSETQ. CDR3 bases: TGCGCCAGCAGCTTGGACGGGACAGCCACTGAAGCTTTCTTT. Translated, it gives CASSLDGTATEAFF.

This clonotype was recorded a few times. Sequence at one end of the junction differs from germline and may be a read error. The chain links TRBV5-1 to TRBJ2-1, with 7 nucleotides matching TRBD2. The CDR3 is 16 amino acids. Germline V gives CDR1 SGHRS, CDR2 YFSETQ. CDR3 coding DNA: TGCGCCAGCCGCTTGGCGACGGTGGGGACTACGAATGAGCAGTTCTTC. It specifies CASRLATVGTTNEQFF.

Ten or more counts support this clonotype. This chain uses TRBV7-2 with TRBJ2-7; TRBD1 matches 9 bases. Per germline, CDR1 SGHTA and CDR2 FQGNSA. With V trimmed by 5 bases and J by 4 bases, 6 bases remained unmatched. This CDR3 contains 14 residues. The CDR3 bases are TGTGCCAGCAGCATTAGGACAGGGGAGTACGAGCAGTACTTC. It is translated as CASSIRTGEYEQYF. The entire variable domain, with the rest obtained from reference TRBV7-2 and TRBJ2-7, is as follows: GAGVSQSPSNKVTEKGKDVELRCDPISGHTALYWYRQSLGQGLEFLIYFQGNSAPDKSGLPSDRFSAERTGGSVSTLTIQRTQQEDSAVYLCASSIRTGEYEQYFGPGTRLTVT.

This clonotype was seen ten or more times. This chain joins TRBV6-5 and TRBJ1-5; TRBD1 matches at 9 bases. The CDR3 extends over 14 amino acids. Losses at the gene ends were 4 bases for V and 9 bases for J; bases not matched to a gene: 7. From germline, CDR1 is MNHEY and CDR2 SVGAGI. The DNA for the CDR3 is TGTGCCAGCAGTTTCCGGACAGGGGATCGGCCCCAGCATTTT. It codes for CASSFRTGDRPQHF.

This clonotype came up a few times. The chain joins TRBV5-1 to TRBJ2-1; D not resolved. The CDR3 loop spans 11 amino acids. Trimming cost V 6 bases and J 4 bases, with 5 bases left between them. Germline CDR1 reads SGHRS; CDR2 reads YFSETQ. The CDR3 sequence is CASTGYNEQFF. The CDR3 coding sequence is TGCGCCAGCACCGGGTACAATGAGCAGTTCTTC.

With regard to this clonotype: A much more abundant neighbour one base away suggests this may be a read error. The final CDR3 position lacks the conserved phenylalanine or tryptophan, pointing to a likely read error. The chain has TRBV20-1 and TRBJ2-5; TRBD2 matches at 13 bases. With V trimmed by 6 bases and J by 0 bases, 10 bases remained unmatched. CDR1 and CDR2 (germline): DFQATT, SNEGSKA (reference sequence). The CDR3 spans 17 residues. CDR3 nucleotide sequence: TGCAGTGCCGTGGGACTAGCGGGAACTCCGTACCAAGAGACCCAGTACTCC. Amino acids: CSAVGLAGTPYQETQYS.

V is TRBV6-1 and J is TRBJ2-5, with TRBD2 matching over 7 bases. V dropped 11 bases and J dropped 5; count of bases not matched to a gene: 11. This CDR3 has 13 amino acids. CDR1 and CDR2 (germline): MNHNS, SASEGT. CDR3 protein: CALRTRVGETQYF. The CDR3 bases are TGTGCCCTCCGGACTAGAGTTGGTGAGACCCAGTACTTC.

Of note for this clonotype: Mismatch with germline at one junction end may stem from a read error. This chain uses TRBV7-2 with TRBJ1-1; unclear D gene. Germline V gives CDR1 SGHTA, CDR2 FQGNSA. The CDR3 is 15 amino acids. CDR3 protein: CASSLAGGMNTGAFF. The DNA for the CDR3 is TGTGCCAGCAGCTTAGCGGGAGGGATGAACACTGGAGCTTTCTTT.

This clonotype has only a few counts. Relative to the germline gene, one junction end is altered; a read error may explain this. V gene TRBV7-2 combines with J gene TRBJ2-7; D gene unclear. Germline lookup yields CDR1 SGHTA and CDR2 FQGNSA. The CDR3 is 17 residues long. CDR3 DNA sequence: TGTGCCGGCAGTCAGCGATCGGGTACGAGTACCTCCTACGAGCAGTACTTC. This sequence encodes CAGSQRSGTSTSYEQYF.

A word on this clonotype: Being one base from a much bigger clone, this may be a read error. J is TRBJ2-7 and V is TRBV11-2, with unresolved D. Germline lookup yields CDR1 SGHAT and CDR2 FQNNGV. The CDR3 has 12 amino acids. The CDR3 DNA follows: TGTGCCAGCAGCTTAGCCGCCTACGCGCAGTACTTC. It codes for CASSLAAYAQYF.

J is TRBJ2-2 and V is TRBV9; TRBD2 aligns across 11 bases. In germline, CDR1 is SGDLS, CDR2 YYNGEE. The length of the CDR3 is 15 residues. V lost 2 bases, J lost 3 bases, and 0 bases stayed unmatched. DNA of the CDR3: TGTGCCAGCAGCGTGACTAGCGGGGACACCGGGGAGCTGTTTTTT. Encoded protein: CASSVTSGDTGELFF.

This CDR3 is CASSQGAGEYEQYF. CDR3 nucleotide sequence: TGTGCCAGCAGCCAAGGGGCAGGGGAGTACGAGCAGTACTTC. The V and J genes are TRBV7-3 and TRBJ2-7, with D tentatively TRBD1 (6 bases). The V end lost 5 bases, the J end lost 4 bases, and 15 bases lay between the germline ends. This CDR3 has 14 amino acids. Germline V CDR1 and CDR2: SGHTA, FQGTGA.

As for this clonotype: This may be a read error, as it is one base from a much larger clone. Here the CDR3 reads CSAGPSGQSISEQYF. CDR3 sequence (DNA): TGCAGTGCCGGACCTAGCGGACAGAGTATTAGCGAGCAGTACTTC. V is TRBV20-1 and J is TRBJ2-7; D is perhaps TRBD2 (7 bases). Per the germline V gene, CDR1 is DFQATT and CDR2 is SNEGSKA (reference sequence). The CDR3 is 15 amino acids. Trimming removed 6 bases from V and 6 bases from J, with 24 bases in between.

This clonotype has a count of ten or more. The chain carries TRBV20-1 and TRBJ2-3; 10 bases are shared with TRBD1. The CDR3 covers 17 residues. With 5 bases clipped from V and 0 bases from J, the junction kept 11 bases outside the gene matches. The germline V gene encodes CDR1 DFQATT and CDR2 SNEGSKA (reference sequence). This CDR3 is CSADRGRGSESTDTQYF. CDR3 sequence (DNA): TGCAGTGCTGACAGGGGGCGCGGTAGTGAGAGCACAGATACGCAGTATTTT.

This clonotype was picked up a small number of times. The chain couples TRBV7-6 to TRBJ2-1, with D uncertain. The CDR3 consists of 14 residues. Germline V lookup: CDR1 SGHVS, CDR2 FNYEAQ. With 5 bases removed from V and 6 bases from J, the gap between germline ends came to 14 bases. The CDR3, as DNA: TGTGCCAGCAGCCAAAAACCAAGAAGCAATGAGCAGTTCTTC. It codes for CASSQKPRSNEQFF.

The chain combines TRBV20-1 with TRBJ1-4; D call uncertain. The V gene's germline CDR1 is DFQATT and CDR2 SNEGSKA (reference sequence). The CDR3 length is 12 residues. Trimming pared 5 bases from V and 0 bases from J, leaving 4 bases between. In DNA, the CDR3 is TGCAGTGCTGGTGCAACTAATGAAAAACTGTTTTTT. Encoded protein: CSAGATNEKLFF.

In this sample, this clonotype turned up a few times. V gene TRBV12-3 or TRBV12-4 combines with J gene TRBJ1-1; no clear D gene. V dropped 2 bases and J dropped 1 base, with 8 bases sitting between them. The CDR3 covers 14 residues. The DNA for the CDR3 is TGTGCCAGCAGTTTAAAGCTAAGGAACACTGAAGCTTTCTTT. It specifies CASSLKLRNTEAFF.

This clonotype was seen repeatedly, ten times or more. The J gene is TRBJ2-3, the V gene TRBV5-6; 11 bases agree with TRBD2. V lost 4 bases and J lost 3; bases outside the gene matches: 4. The germline V gene has CDR1 SGHDT and CDR2 YYEEEE. This CDR3 contains 15 residues. CDR3 region: CASSPGTSGTDTQYF. In DNA, the CDR3 is TGTGCCAGCAGCCCTGGGACTAGCGGAACAGATACGCAGTATTTT.

This clonotype was counted ten times or more. This sequence joins TRBV5-6 and TRBJ2-1, with D maybe TRBD2 (6 bases). The CDR3 is 13 amino acids. V lost 6 bases to trimming and J lost 3 bases, with 10 bases between them. CDR1 is SGHDT and CDR2 is YYEEEE in the germline V gene. The CDR3 region has the DNA TGTGCCAGCACCCGGGACTTCTACAATGAGCAGTTCTTC. Protein sequence: CASTRDFYNEQFF.

On this clonotype: At one of its ends the junction is not consistent with the germline gene, which may arise from a read error. The V gene is TRBV11-3, the J gene TRBJ2-2; TRBD1 matches 8 bases. The V gene's germline CDR1 is SGHNT and CDR2 YENEEA. The CDR3 length is 15 residues. The CDR3, as DNA: TGCGCCAGCAGCTTGGACAGGGTCGGCACCGGGGAGCTGTTTTTT. Amino acid sequence: CASSLDRVGTGELFF.

In its sample, this clonotype was seen many times. The chain employs TRBV12-3 or TRBV12-4 and TRBJ2-2; 8 bases line up with TRBD2. V lost 3 bases to trimming and J lost 6 bases; unmatched junction nucleotides: 3. This CDR3 region has 14 residues. The CDR3: CASSLGLGAGELFF. CDR3 DNA: TGTGCCAGCAGTTTGGGACTAGGGGCCGGGGAGCTGTTTTTT.

The chain uses TRBV4-2 and TRBJ2-7; 9 bases agree with TRBD1. Germline assignment: CDR1 LGHNA and CDR2 YNFKEQ. V lost 3 bases, J lost 2 bases, and 8 bases stayed unmatched. The CDR3 loop spans 16 amino acids. The CDR3 DNA follows: TGTGCCAGCAGCCAGCCCCCCGGGACAGGGACCTACGAGCAGTACTTC. This translates into CASSQPPGTGTYEQYF.

The J gene is TRBJ1-1, the V gene TRBV7-6, with 8 positions matching TRBD1. Per germline, CDR1 SGHVS and CDR2 FNYEAQ. The ends lost 2 bases at V and 1 base at J; junction bases unmatched: 3. This CDR3 is 15 amino acids long. The CDR3 here is CASSLSGTGNTEAFF. DNA for the CDR3: TGTGCCAGCAGCTTATCTGGGACAGGGAACACTGAAGCTTTCTTT.

Concerning this clonotype itself: Possible read error: a much larger clone is one base away. V and J are TRBV7-2 and TRBJ2-3; 7 bases match TRBD2. Germline V gene data show CDR1 as SGHTA and CDR2 as FQGNSA. CDR3 length: 15 amino acids. The ends lost 5 bases at V and 3 bases at J; junction bases unmatched: 8. The chain's CDR3 is CASSPSGDSTDTQYF. The CDR3 DNA is TGTGCCAGCAGCCCCAGCGGGGACTCAACAGATACGCAGTATTTT. Drawing the rest from reference TRBV7-2 and TRBJ2-3, the complete variable domain is GAGVSQSPSNKVTEKGKDVELRCDPISGHTALYWYRQSLGQGLEFLIYFQGNSAPDKSGLPSDRFSAERTGGSVSTLTIQRTQQEDSAVYLCASSPSGDSTDTQYFGPGTRLTVL.

This clonotype is termed medium-sized. This sequence joins TRBV5-1 and TRBJ2-3, with unresolved D. CDR1 SGHRS and CDR2 YFSETQ come from the germline V gene. V lost 4 bases to trimming and J lost 7 bases, with 13 bases between them. The CDR3 covers 13 residues. In DNA form, the CDR3 reads TGCGCCAGCAGCAGGGAAGGTCGTAATACGCAGTATTTT. Amino acids: CASSREGRNTQYF.